One and the same sample provided the 32 T cell receptor beta chains below, sequenced in a study of blood T cell repertoires in COVID-19. Assay: immunoSEQ multiplex PCR; the TCRdb copy retains only in-frame clones and omits some. The sample shows approximately 150,000 clones, around 83% of them seen only once. The sample was PBMCs or T cells enriched from blood (not recorded which). The receptors here all came from a man aged 50 or older who had recovered from COVID-19.

The rearrangement links TRBV2 to TRBJ1-3; no definite D call. Germline V CDR1 and CDR2: SNHLY, FYNNEI. The CDR3 runs 14 residues. Trimming removed 3 bases at V and 0 bases at J, with 6 bases between. CDR3 loop: CASSERVSGNTIYF. CDR3 nucleotide sequence: TGTGCCAGCAGTGAGCGGGTCTCTGGAAACACCATATATTTT.

This clone was seen a few times. This chain links TRBV3-1 (or the pseudogene TRBV3-2) with TRBJ2-5, with 11 positions matching TRBD1. V lost 4 bases, J lost 5 bases, and 6 bases stayed unmatched. Germline V gene data show CDR1 as LGHDT and CDR2 as YNNKEL (reference sequence). The CDR3 is 15 amino acids. This CDR3 is CASSRTGGIDETQYF. CDR3 bases: TGTGCCAGCAGCCGGACAGGGGGCATAGACGAGACCCAGTACTTC.

The rearrangement joins TRBV29-1 to TRBJ1-4; D is perhaps TRBD1 (6 bases). The CDR3 spans 13 residues. Trimming removed 6 bases from V and 1 base from J, with 9 bases in between. The germline gives CDR1 SQVTM, CDR2 ANQGSEA. The CDR3 loop reads CSVQQGTNEKLFF. For the CDR3, the DNA is TGCAGCGTGCAACAGGGAACTAATGAAAAACTGTTTTTT. Combining the CDR3 with reference TRBV29-1 and TRBJ1-4 gives the whole variable domain SAVISQKPSRDICQRGTSLTIQCQVDSQVTMMFWYRQQPGQSLTLIATANQGSEATYESGFVIDKFPISRPNLTFSTLTVSNMSPEDSSIYLCSVQQGTNEKLFFGSGTQLSVL.

V is TRBV4-1 and J is TRBJ2-2; 10 bases align to TRBD1. The CDR3 sequence is 15 residues long. After removal of 4 bases from V and 7 bases from J, the junction contained 6 bases not matched to a gene. Germline V gene lookup returns CDR1 MGHRA and CDR2 YSYEKL. CDR3 coding DNA: TGCGCCAGCAGCCGGGACAGGGGCGGGAACGGGGAGCTGTTTTTT. It yields the protein CASSRDRGGNGELFF.

The chain combines TRBV7-2 with TRBJ2-7; 13 bases fit TRBD2. This CDR3 is 15 amino acids long. Trimming cost V 6 bases and J 4 bases; bases outside gene matches: 6. Germline V gene lookup returns CDR1 SGHTA and CDR2 FQGNSA. CDR3 sequence: CASRQTSGGAYEQYF. The CDR3, as DNA: TGTGCCAGCAGGCAAACTAGCGGGGGGGCTTACGAGCAGTACTTC.

V gene TRBV18 combines with J gene TRBJ1-1, with D possibly TRBD1 on 6 matching bases. CDR3 size: 16 residues. V was shortened by 1 base and J by 3 bases, with 15 bases between the two germline ends. Germline V gene lookup returns CDR1 KGHSH and CDR2 LQKENI. Here the CDR3 reads CASSPQRAGDHTEAFF. DNA for the CDR3: TGTGCCAGCTCACCACAAAGGGCAGGGGACCACACTGAAGCTTTCTTT.

This chain links TRBV7-2 with TRBJ1-1; the match to TRBD1 covers 9 bases. J lost 3 bases, V lost 5 bases, and 7 bases had no gene match. The CDR3 is 15 amino acids. CDR1 and CDR2 (germline): SGHTA, FQGNSA. The CDR3 is CASSPRGQGYTEAFF. The CDR3 bases are TGTGCCAGCAGCCCCCGGGGACAGGGTTACACTGAAGCTTTCTTT.

This chain connects TRBV19 to TRBJ1-1, with 7 nucleotides matching TRBD1. Germline CDR1 is LNHDA and CDR2 is SQIVND (reference sequence). V gave up 7 bases and J gave up 7 bases; unmatched junction bases: 9. The CDR3 has 13 amino acids. CDR3 nucleotide sequence: TGTGCCAGTATCACGACAGGGATGGTTGAAGCTTTCTTT. Its protein is CASITTGMVEAFF.

The chain couples TRBV3-1 (or the pseudogene TRBV3-2) to TRBJ1-3, with D uncertain. V was trimmed by 4 bases and J by 1 base, leaving 11 bases between them. This CDR3 has 15 residues. Germline V gene data show CDR1 as LGHDT and CDR2 as YNNKEL (reference sequence). The CDR3 here is CASSLDAGSGNTIYF. CDR3 in DNA: TGTGCCAGCAGCCTCGACGCGGGATCTGGAAACACCATATATTTT.

The gene calls are TRBV5-1 and TRBJ2-1; 10 nucleotides match TRBD2. Germline CDR1 SGHRS, CDR2 YFSETQ. The CDR3 is made up of 15 amino acids. Trimming cost V 4 bases and J 9 bases; bases outside gene matches: 10. The CDR3 bases are TGCGCCAGCAGCCCTACTAGCGGGGTGGGTGGTGAGCAGTTCTTC. It is translated as CASSPTSGVGGEQFF. The full variable domain, with the rest looked up from reference TRBV5-1 and TRBJ2-1, is KAGVTQTPRYLIKTRGQQVTLSCSPISGHRSVSWYQQTPGQGLQFLFEYFSETQRNKGNFPGRFSGRQFSNSRSEMNVSTLELGDSALYLCASSPTSGVGGEQFFGPGTRLTVL.

V usage is TRBV9 and J usage is TRBJ1-4; D ambiguous. Trimming took off 3 bases at V and 4 bases at J, with 4 bases between the two ends. The CDR3 has 12 residues. Germline CDR1 reads SGDLS; CDR2 reads YYNGEE. CDR3 sequence (DNA): TGTGCCAGCAGCGGACTTAATGAAAAACTGTTTTTT. Protein product: CASSGLNEKLFF.

The V and J genes are TRBV7-2 and TRBJ2-1; 7 bases fit TRBD2. Per germline, CDR1 SGHTA and CDR2 FQGNSA. V shed 2 bases and J 9 bases; nucleotides not matched to a gene: 10. The CDR3 loop spans 15 amino acids. In DNA, the CDR3 is TGTGCCAGCAGCTTAAGCGGGGCAGCCCTCGGTGAGCAGTTCTTC. Translated, it gives CASSLSGAALGEQFF.

The chain employs TRBV30 and TRBJ1-5, with D possibly matching TRBD1 (5 bases). The CDR3 is made up of 13 amino acids. Trimming stripped 5 bases from V and 6 bases from J, with 14 bases between. The V gene's germline CDR1 is GTSNPN and CDR2 SVGIG (reference sequence). CDR3 DNA: TGTGCCTGGCGGGAGGATGGGACTCAGCCCCAGCATTTT. This encodes CAWREDGTQPQHF.

The V gene is TRBV2, the J gene TRBJ1-6, with D uncertain. In germline, CDR1 is SNHLY, CDR2 FYNNEI. This CDR3 spans 17 amino acids. The V end lost 1 base, the J end lost 0 bases, and 10 bases lay between the germline ends. CDR3 region: CASSEEVGISYNSPLHF. The CDR3, as DNA: TGTGCCAGCAGTGAAGAGGTCGGGATCTCCTATAATTCACCCCTCCACTTT.

The chain recombines TRBV6-1 with TRBJ1-1; 7 bases align to TRBD1. CDR1 is MNHNS, CDR2 SASEGT, per germline. V was clipped by 4 bases and J by 2 bases; unmatched bases: 10. CDR3 length equals 16 residues. CDR3 nucleotide sequence: TGTGCCAGCAGTGGACGACAGGGTCTGGGAAACACTGAAGCTTTCTTT. Protein product: CASSGRQGLGNTEAFF.

In this sample, this clone turned up once. This chain uses TRBV27 with TRBJ2-3, with 8 bases fitting TRBD2. V was pared by 0 bases and J by 1 base, with 6 bases of the junction left unmatched. CDR3 length: 17 amino acids. Germline CDR1 is MNHEY and CDR2 is SMNVEV (reference sequence). CDR3 in DNA: TGTGCCAGCAGTTTATCCGCTGGACTAGCCCGCACAGATACGCAGTATTTT. Translating it yields CASSLSAGLARTDTQYF.

The chain couples TRBV11-2 to TRBJ2-7; TRBD1 matches at 8 bases. Germline V CDR1 and CDR2: SGHAT, FQNNGV. V lost 5 bases and J lost 5; bases outside the gene matches: 17. CDR3 length: 17 amino acids. The CDR3 reads CASSPRTGADRAHEQYF. The CDR3 region has the DNA TGTGCCAGCAGCCCCAGGACGGGGGCGGACAGGGCCCACGAGCAGTACTTC. Drawing the rest from reference TRBV11-2 and TRBJ2-7, the complete variable domain is EAGVAQSPRYKIIEKRQSVAFWCNPISGHATLYWYQQILGQGPKLLIQFQNNGVVDDSQLPKDRFSAERLKGVDSTLKIQPAKLEDSAVYLCASSPRTGADRAHEQYFGPGTRLTVT.

In its sample, this clone was seen a few times. The genes are TRBV6-1 and TRBJ1-2; tentatively, D is TRBD1 (6 bases). Germline CDR1 and CDR2: MNHNS and SASEGT. The germline V and J ends were trimmed by 2 bases and 4 bases, with 14 bases remaining between them. The CDR3 runs 15 residues. CDR3: CASSERGARGYGYTF. In DNA form, the CDR3 reads TGTGCCAGCAGTGAACGGGGGGCGCGTGGCTATGGCTACACCTTC.

The chain joins TRBV2 to TRBJ1-5; the match to TRBD1 covers 9 bases. The J segment lost 3 bases and the V segment lost 8 bases, leaving 5 bases of the junction unmatched. CDR3 length: 14 amino acids. Germline loops: CDR1 SNHLY, CDR2 FYNNEI. The CDR3, as DNA: TGTGCCAGCCAAGGACAGGGGATCAATCAGCCCCAGCATTTT. It encodes CASQGQGINQPQHF.

V and J are TRBV12-5 and TRBJ2-2, with D possibly being TRBD1 (6 bases). V was cut by 1 base and J by 4 bases, with 10 bases left in between. CDR1 and CDR2 (germline): LGHNT, FRNRAP. The CDR3 has 15 amino acids. CDR3 in DNA: TGTGCTAGTGGTTTGGGTGGGGGCAGCACCGGGGAGCTGTTTTTT. Residues: CASGLGGGSTGELFF.

The gene calls are TRBV5-1 and TRBJ1-3, with a tentative D call TRBD1 (6 bases). The V end was cut by 4 bases, the J end by 0 bases, with 14 bases between. CDR1 SGHRS and CDR2 YFSETQ come from the germline V gene. This CDR3 is 16 amino acids long. CDR3 sequence reads: CASSAGQLYSGNTIYF. The CDR3 region has the DNA TGCGCCAGCAGCGCCGGACAGCTTTACTCTGGAAACACCATATATTTT.

The chain has TRBV18 and TRBJ2-3; weak D call: TRBD2 (6 bases). From germline, CDR1 is KGHSH and CDR2 LQKENI. Trimming removed 3 bases at V and 2 bases at J, with 12 bases between. This CDR3 region has 15 residues. The CDR3 DNA follows: TGTGCCAGCTCACCTCATGGAGGGATCACAGATACGCAGTATTTT. Protein sequence: CASSPHGGITDTQYF.

The V and J genes are TRBV28 and TRBJ1-6, with TRBD1 matching over 10 bases. J was trimmed by 7 bases and V by 5 bases; bases with no gene match: 5. CDR3 length: 15 residues. Germline V gives CDR1 MDHEN, CDR2 SYDVKM. The CDR3 DNA is TGTGCCAGCAGTCCCCGGACAGGGGGAAATTCACCCCTCCACTTT. Protein sequence: CASSPRTGGNSPLHF.

This chain links TRBV7-9 with TRBJ1-5; possible D gene TRBD1, 5 bases. Germline assignment: CDR1 SEHNR and CDR2 FQNEAQ (reference sequence). V shed 4 bases and J shed 6 bases, with 16 bases lying between them. This CDR3 contains 15 residues. CDR3 sequence: CASSWGDGGFQPQHF. CDR3 sequence (DNA): TGTGCCAGCAGCTGGGGGGACGGCGGATTTCAGCCCCAGCATTTT.

The V gene is TRBV3-1 (or the pseudogene TRBV3-2), the J gene TRBJ1-4; no definite D call. Germline-derived CDR1 and CDR2 are LGHDT and YNNKEL (reference sequence). This CDR3 contains 14 residues. V shed 8 bases and J shed 8 bases, with 18 bases lying between them. The CDR3: CASSGTELKEKLFF. The CDR3 DNA follows: TGTGCCAGCTCCGGAACAGAATTGAAAGAAAAACTGTTTTTT.

The CDR3 DNA follows: TGTGCCAGCTCACCAATATCGGTTCTAAGCAATCAGCCCCAGCATTTT. Protein: CASSPISVLSNQPQHF. The J gene is TRBJ1-5, the V gene TRBV18, with D unresolved. V dropped 2 bases and J dropped 1 base, with 12 bases sitting between them. The germline V gene encodes CDR1 KGHSH and CDR2 LQKENI. This CDR3 is built from 16 residues.

Only one count was recorded for this clone. V usage is TRBV2 and J usage is TRBJ2-7; weak D call: TRBD2 (6 bases). Trimming removed 8 bases at V and 7 bases at J, with 18 bases between. The CDR3 runs to 13 residues. Germline CDR1 is SNHLY and CDR2 is FYNNEI. The CDR3 sequence: CASRRGTTREQYF. The CDR3 DNA is TGTGCCAGCCGGCGGGGAACGACCCGGGAGCAGTACTTC.

Many counts were recorded for this clone. This rearrangement joins TRBV29-1 to TRBJ2-7; 11 nucleotides align to TRBD2. Germline V gene sequence: CDR1 SQVTM, CDR2 ANQGSEA. The CDR3 contains 13 residues. Trimming cost V 5 bases and J 5 bases; bases outside gene matches: 5. The CDR3 DNA reads as TGCAGCGTTCACCAGACTAGCGGGGACGAGCAGTACTTC. Its translation is CSVHQTSGDEQYF.

The chain links TRBV10-2 to TRBJ1-1, with 8 positions matching TRBD1. The length of the CDR3 is 15 residues. The germline gives CDR1 WSHSY, CDR2 SAAADI. Unmatched junction bases numbered 6, after V lost 6 bases and J lost 0 bases. For the CDR3, the DNA is TGCGCCAGCAGCCTCGGGACAGGATTGAACACTGAAGCTTTCTTT. The encoded protein is CASSLGTGLNTEAFF.

The chain couples TRBV9 to TRBJ2-1; D is possibly TRBD1 (6 bases). This CDR3 has 17 amino acids. Between the trimmed V and J ends, which lost 0 bases and 0 bases, there was a span of 13 bases. From germline, CDR1 is SGDLS and CDR2 YYNGEE. CDR3 coding DNA: TGTGCCAGCAGCGTAGAGGGGGTACCGAGCTCCTACAATGAGCAGTTCTTC. It encodes CASSVEGVPSSYNEQFF.

This clone has more than one count but fewer than ten. The V and J genes are TRBV4-1 and TRBJ1-6; D not resolved. V lost 2 bases and J 7 bases, leaving 12 bases between the germline ends. The CDR3 sequence is 15 residues long. Germline CDR1 is MGHRA and CDR2 is YSYEKL. Written as DNA, the CDR3 is TGCGCCAGCAGCCAATCACTGACTACCAATTCACCCCTCCACTTT. This translates into CASSQSLTTNSPLHF.

The chain has TRBV3-1 (or the pseudogene TRBV3-2) and TRBJ1-3, with D perhaps TRBD1 (6 bases). Germline-derived CDR1 and CDR2 are LGHDT and YNNKEL (reference sequence). There are 14 residues in the CDR3. V was shortened by 6 bases and J by 4 bases, with 13 bases between the two germline ends. CDR3 amino acids: CASSHRESGNTIYF. The CDR3 DNA sequence: TGTGCCAGCAGTCACAGGGAGTCAGGAAACACCATATATTTT.